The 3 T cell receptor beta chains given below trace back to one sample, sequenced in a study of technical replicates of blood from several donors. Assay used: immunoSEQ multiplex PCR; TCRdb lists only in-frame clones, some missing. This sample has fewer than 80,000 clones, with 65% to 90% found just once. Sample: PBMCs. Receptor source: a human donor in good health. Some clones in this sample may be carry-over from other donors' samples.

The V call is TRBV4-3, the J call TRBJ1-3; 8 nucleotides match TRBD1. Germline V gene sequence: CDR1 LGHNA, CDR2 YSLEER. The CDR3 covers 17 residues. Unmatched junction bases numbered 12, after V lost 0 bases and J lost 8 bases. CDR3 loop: CASSQDLRAGGRYTIYF. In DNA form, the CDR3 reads TGCGCCAGCAGCCAAGATCTTAGGGCAGGGGGCCGCTACACCATATATTTT.

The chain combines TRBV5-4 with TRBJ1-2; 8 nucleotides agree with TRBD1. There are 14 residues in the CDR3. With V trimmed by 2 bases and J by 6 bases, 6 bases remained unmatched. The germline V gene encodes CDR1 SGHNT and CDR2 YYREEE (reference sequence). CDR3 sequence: CASSFWTGTDGYTF. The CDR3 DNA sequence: TGTGCCAGCAGCTTTTGGACAGGGACTGATGGCTACACCTTC.

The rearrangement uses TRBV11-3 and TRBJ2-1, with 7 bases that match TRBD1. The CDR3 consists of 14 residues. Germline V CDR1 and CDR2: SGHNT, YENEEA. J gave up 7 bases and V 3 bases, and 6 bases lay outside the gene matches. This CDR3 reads CASSLRQGVNEQFF. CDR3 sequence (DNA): TGTGCCAGCAGCTTGCGACAGGGTGTAAATGAGCAGTTCTTC.